The 24 T cell receptor beta chains below all came from one sample that was sequenced in a study of T cell changes during pregnancy in multiple sclerosis. Sequencing was performed with immunoSEQ multiplex PCR; in TCRdb, only in-frame clones are kept and a portion is missing. Of 30,000 to 35,000 clones listed, about 90% are singletons. The sample in question was CD8+ T cells from peripheral blood mononuclear cells, obtained in the third trimester of pregnancy. The receptors were gathered from a female donor with multiple sclerosis, enrolled in a pregnancy study.

This clone was seen only once. The chain carries TRBV11-2 and TRBJ2-2, with a possible D match to TRBD1 (5 bases). CDR1 SGHAT and CDR2 FQNNGV come from the germline V gene. V was cut by 5 bases and J by 6 bases, with 13 bases left in between. The CDR3 has 14 residues. The CDR3 is CASSQGGRAGELFF. The CDR3 DNA reads as TGTGCCAGCAGCCAGGGTGGAAGGGCCGGGGAGCTGTTTTTT.

CDR3 sequence (DNA): TGTGCCTGGGACGACAGCTTGAGCTACACCTTC. Protein: CAWDDSLSYTF. This chain uses TRBV30 with TRBJ1-2; D is perhaps TRBD1 (5 bases). The V end was cut by 5 bases, the J end by 9 bases, with 13 bases between. The CDR3 runs to 11 residues. The germline gives CDR1 GTSNPN, CDR2 SVGIG (reference sequence).

The V call is TRBV11-2, the J call TRBJ2-1; TRBD2 matches at 10 bases. J gave up 9 bases and V 1 base, and 12 bases lay outside the gene matches. The CDR3 spans 17 residues. Per the germline V gene, CDR1 is SGHAT and CDR2 is FQNNGV. CDR3 residues: CASSLGPLAGASSEQFF. The CDR3 DNA reads TGTGCCAGCAGCTTAGGCCCCCTAGCGGGGGCTTCGAGTGAGCAGTTCTTC.

The rearrangement uses TRBV19 and TRBJ2-1; D possibly corresponds to TRBD2 (7 bases). The V end lost 3 bases, the J end lost 9 bases, and 15 bases lay between the germline ends. Germline assignment: CDR1 LNHDA and CDR2 SQIVND (reference sequence). The CDR3 loop spans 14 amino acids. Here the CDR3 DNA reads TGTGCCAGTAGTATGGGGGGGGCATTGAGTGAGCAGTTCTTC. Translated, it gives CASSMGGALSEQFF.

The rearrangement uses TRBV6-5 and TRBJ2-7; 7 positions agree with TRBD2. Looked up from germline, CDR1 is MNHEY and CDR2 is SVGAGI. Germline trimming cut 0 bases from V and 3 bases from J; bases unmatched to any gene: 5. CDR3 size: 15 residues. The CDR3 region has the DNA TGTGCCAGCAGTTACTCTGGGGGGGAACTCTACGAGCAGTACTTC. This encodes CASSYSGGELYEQYF.

This clone was detected a few times. The chain carries TRBV7-6 and TRBJ1-5, with no clear D. Looked up from germline, CDR1 is SGHVS and CDR2 is FNYEAQ. CDR3 length: 13 residues. The germline V and J ends were trimmed by 5 bases and 6 bases, with 11 bases remaining between them. The CDR3 nucleotides are TGTGCCAGCAGCCTAAGCACCCTTCAGCCCCAGCATTTT. Amino acids: CASSLSTLQPQHF.

The chain's CDR3 is CASSLEQGGGYTF. CDR3 bases: TGTGCCAGCAGCTTGGAACAGGGCGGAGGCTACACCTTC. The V and J genes are TRBV5-4 and TRBJ1-2, with D maybe TRBD1 (6 bases). The CDR3 loop spans 13 amino acids. The germline gives CDR1 SGHNT, CDR2 YYREEE (reference sequence). The V end was cut by 0 bases, the J end by 8 bases, with 11 bases between.

A single count supports this clone. The chain couples TRBV7-9 to TRBJ2-7, with D perhaps matching TRBD1 (5 bases). Trimming took 1 base from V and 2 from J, leaving 15 bases between them. The CDR3 covers 16 residues. Per germline, CDR1 SEHNR and CDR2 FQNEAQ (reference sequence). The CDR3 bases are TGTGCCAGCAGCTTAGATATCAGGGTGGGAACCTACGAGCAGTACTTC. Residues: CASSLDIRVGTYEQYF.

This chain links TRBV7-3 with TRBJ2-3; TRBD1 matches 11 bases. The V segment lost 4 bases and the J segment 3 bases; nucleotides outside the gene matches: 21. Germline V gene sequence: CDR1 SGHTA, CDR2 FQGTGA. CDR3 length: 21 amino acids. DNA of the CDR3: TGTGCCAGCAGCTCCCCGGAGGGAGATGTGGACAGGGGGCGCCCGACAGATACGCAGTATTTT. Its translation: CASSSPEGDVDRGRPTDTQYF.

The rearrangement joins TRBV5-3 to TRBJ2-5; 10 nucleotides match TRBD1. TRBV5-3 is given ORF status, its function remaining uncertain. The J segment lost 6 bases and the V segment lost 10 bases, leaving 6 bases of the junction unmatched. The CDR3 extends over 12 amino acids. CDR3 loop: CARRTGGKTQYF. CDR3 nucleotide sequence: TGTGCCCGCCGGACAGGGGGGAAGACCCAGTACTTC.

The chain is built from TRBV11-3 and TRBJ2-2, with D perhaps TRBD2 (6 bases). CDR3 size: 16 residues. CDR1 and CDR2 from the germline V gene are SGHNT and YENEEA. The ends were cut back, 5 bases at V and 4 bases at J, with 17 bases in the middle. The CDR3 is CASSPTRGSGTGELFF. The CDR3 DNA follows: TGTGCCAGCAGCCCGACGCGGGGATCGGGCACCGGGGAGCTGTTTTTT. Complete variable domain (other parts from reference TRBV11-3 and TRBJ2-2): EAGVVQSPRYKIIEKKQPVAFWCNPISGHNTLYWYLQNLGQGPELLIRYENEEAVDDSQLPKDRFSAERLKGVDSTLKIQPAELGDSAVYLCASSPTRGSGTGELFFGEGSRLTVL.

This chain uses TRBV9 with TRBJ2-2; D perhaps matches TRBD1 (5 bases). V lost 1 base, J lost 3 bases, and 7 bases lay in between. The CDR3 loop spans 14 amino acids. CDR1 is SGDLS and CDR2 is YYNGEE in the germline V gene. The DNA for the CDR3 is TGTGCCAGCAGCGTATTAGGGGACACCGGGGAGCTGTTTTTT. It translates to CASSVLGDTGELFF.

The rearrangement links TRBV2 to TRBJ1-2, with no clear D. This CDR3 is 12 amino acids long. V lost 9 bases to trimming and J lost 3 bases, with 11 bases between them. CDR1 is SNHLY and CDR2 is FYNNEI in the germline V gene. The CDR3 nucleotides are TGTGCCAGAGAGGCCCAGTACTATGGCTACACCTTC. Its translation: CAREAQYYGYTF.

The chain couples TRBV9 to TRBJ2-7; 7 bases match TRBD1. Germline V gives CDR1 SGDLS, CDR2 YYNGEE. This CDR3 comprises 13 residues. V dropped 0 bases and J dropped 6; count of bases not matched to a gene: 3. CDR3 in DNA: TGTGCCAGCAGCGTAGGGAACAGGGGCGAGCAGTACTTC. It encodes CASSVGNRGEQYF. The full variable domain, rest sourced from reference TRBV9 and TRBJ2-7, is DSGVTQTPKHLITATGQRVTLRCSPRSGDLSVYWYQQSLDQGLQFLIQYYNGEERAKGNILERFSAQQFPDLHSELNLSSLELGDSALYFCASSVGNRGEQYFGPGTRLTVT.

This chain links TRBV7-8 with TRBJ1-2; TRBD1 matches 7 bases. Trimming cost V 4 bases and J 8 bases; bases outside gene matches: 7. The CDR3 runs 13 residues. Germline assignment: CDR1 SGHVS and CDR2 FQNEAQ. The CDR3 nucleotides read TGTGCCAGCAGCTCGACAGGGCCCGACGGCTACACCTTC. It is translated as CASSSTGPDGYTF.

The count of this clone is one. The chain has TRBV5-8 and TRBJ2-7; D might be TRBD2 (5 bases). This CDR3 contains 13 residues. Germline assignment: CDR1 SGHTS and CDR2 YDEGEE. CDR3 coding DNA: TGTGCAGGTAAAACGGACCCGGGGAGCGAGCAGTACTTC. This translates into CAGKTDPGSEQYF.

The genes are TRBV9 and TRBJ2-3, with 8 positions matching TRBD2. This CDR3 is 16 amino acids long. CDR1 and CDR2 from the germline V gene are SGDLS and YYNGEE. Trimming cost V 4 bases and J 2 bases; bases outside gene matches: 9. The DNA for the CDR3 is TGTGCCAGCAGCCTCCACGGGGGGGGCCCCACAGATACGCAGTATTTT. This gives the protein CASSLHGGGPTDTQYF.

The chain joins TRBV5-6 to TRBJ2-5; TRBD1 matches at 8 bases. This CDR3 contains 15 residues. Germline V gives CDR1 SGHDT, CDR2 YYEEEE. J gave up 1 base and V 3 bases, and 5 bases lay outside the gene matches. CDR3 nucleotide sequence: TGTGCCAGCAGCTCATGGACAGGGATCCAAGAGACCCAGTACTTC. It encodes CASSSWTGIQETQYF. Filled out from reference TRBV5-6 and TRBJ2-5, the complete variable domain reads DAGVTQSPTHLIKTRGQQVTLRCSPKSGHDTVSWYQQALGQGPQFIFQYYEEEERQRGNFPDRFSGHQFPNYSSELNVNALLLGDSALYLCASSSWTGIQETQYFGPGTRLLVL.

This chain links TRBV6-5 with TRBJ2-1, with 7 bases matching TRBD2. Trimming took 4 bases from V and 0 from J; bases not matched to a gene: 3. From germline, CDR1 is MNHEY and CDR2 SVGAGI. The CDR3 runs to 15 residues. CDR3 sequence (DNA): TGTGCCAGCAGTTCCGGGGACTACTCCTACAATGAGCAGTTCTTC. Residues: CASSSGDYSYNEQFF.

The chain combines TRBV7-6 with TRBJ1-1; D call uncertain. The V gene's germline CDR1 is SGHVS and CDR2 FNYEAQ. The V and J ends lost 1 base and 4 bases respectively, with 4 bases between them. The CDR3 consists of 12 residues. The CDR3 DNA is TGTGCCAGCAGCTTAGGCAGCACTGAAGCTTTCTTT. As protein: CASSLGSTEAFF.

J is TRBJ2-7 and V is TRBV4-1; weak D call: TRBD2 (5 bases). V was clipped by 4 bases and J by 5 bases, with 12 bases between them. Germline lookup yields CDR1 MGHRA and CDR2 YSYEKL. The CDR3 covers 13 residues. CDR3 sequence: CASSLPAGDEQYF. In DNA form, the CDR3 reads TGCGCCAGCAGCCTCCCTGCCGGGGACGAGCAGTACTTC.

This chain connects TRBV12-5 to TRBJ2-3; maybe TRBD1 (5 bases). Trimming stripped 0 bases from V and 0 bases from J, with 10 bases between. CDR3 length: 16 amino acids. CDR1 and CDR2 from the germline V gene are LGHNT and FRNRAP. This CDR3 is CASGLVTGNSTDTQYF. CDR3 sequence (DNA): TGTGCTAGTGGTTTGGTCACAGGAAATAGCACAGATACGCAGTATTTT. The variable domain in full, completed from reference TRBV12-5 and TRBJ2-3, reads DARVTQTPRHKVTEMGQEVTMRCQPILGHNTVFWYRQTMMQGLELLAYFRNRAPLDDSGMPKDRFSAEMPDATLATLKIQPSEPRDSAVYFCASGLVTGNSTDTQYFGPGTRLTVL.

This chain joins TRBV9 and TRBJ2-7; D gene unclear. Trimming pared 2 bases from V and 3 bases from J, leaving 3 bases between. Germline lookup yields CDR1 SGDLS and CDR2 YYNGEE. The CDR3 runs to 11 residues. CDR3 sequence: CASSVGYEQYF. CDR3 DNA sequence: TGTGCCAGCAGCGTCGGCTACGAGCAGTACTTC.

CDR3 in DNA: TGTGCCAGCAGCGTAGCTACTGGACTAGCAAGGAGGGGCCCAGATACGCAGTATTTT. This translates into CASSVATGLARRGPDTQYF. This sequence joins TRBV9 and TRBJ2-3, with 8 nucleotides matching TRBD2. Germline lookup yields CDR1 SGDLS and CDR2 YYNGEE. V lost 0 bases and J lost 4; bases outside the gene matches: 16. The length of the CDR3 is 19 residues.